This T cell receptor (beta chain) originates from a study of regulatory T cells in long-lasting Graves disease. This clonotype was observed a single time. The CDR3 consists of 12 residues. Germline V gene sequence: CDR1 LGHDT, CDR2 YNNKEL (reference sequence). V gave up 3 bases and J gave up 6 bases, with 8 bases separating them. Arm-PCR of CDR3 regions and iRepertoire HTBI primers were the basis on which TCR beta libraries were built. TCRdb ran MiXCR on the multiplex PCR reads and lists one entry per CDR3 protein. The repertoire holds around 320,000 distinct CDR3 sequences, with 16% as singletons. The time point here: newly diagnosed GD, antithyroid drugs for less than 3 months. Construction of the TCR library relied on RNA isolated from PBMCs. The same specimen was also included in a second study, on T cells in Graves' hyperthyroidism and ophthalmopathy.

The TCR was taken from a man between 35 and 55 years old with Graves disease. The chain recombines TRBV3-1 with TRBJ1-2; unclear D gene. The source was peripheral blood mononuclear cells (PBMCs), collected at new diagnosis, from a patient treated with antithyroid drugs. The CDR3 sequence is CASSQGDNGYTF. The CDR3 coding sequence is TGTGCCAGCAGCCAGGGAGACAATGGCTACACCTTC.